The 11 T cell receptor beta chains in this list originate from one sample, sequenced in a study of long-term antiretroviral therapy in people with HIV. An immunoSEQ assay, version v3.0, was performed at survey level. Profiled with immunoSEQ multiplex PCR; TCRdb holds only in-frame clones, not every one. This sample yields about 25,000 clones, of which 60% to 80% are seen a single time; roughly 10% belongs to the top ten. The input for sequencing was unsorted PBMCs, taken 2.1 years after starting antiretroviral therapy. The receptor set was obtained from a man under 40 with HIV.

In nucleotides, the CDR3 is TGTGCCAGCAGCTTAGGCACAGGTACGAACACCGGGGAGCTGTTTTTT. The encoded protein is CASSLGTGTNTGELFF. The V call is TRBV7-6, the J call TRBJ2-2; TRBD1 might be the D (5 bases). CDR1 and CDR2 (germline): SGHVS, FNYEAQ. There are 16 residues in the CDR3. Deletions cut 1 base from V and 0 bases from J, with 9 bases between.

The chain uses TRBV7-6 and TRBJ1-5; TRBD1 aligns across 12 bases. The CDR3 has 18 residues. Trimming took 5 bases from V and 0 from J; bases not matched to a gene: 8. Per germline, CDR1 SGHVS and CDR2 FNYEAQ. CDR3 in amino acids: CASSPRDRGPNSNQPQHF. The CDR3, as DNA: TGTGCCAGCAGCCCCCGGGACAGGGGGCCTAATAGCAATCAGCCCCAGCATTTT.

The chain couples TRBV5-4 to TRBJ1-4; 7 bases fit TRBD1. V lost 4 bases to trimming and J lost 7 bases; unmatched junction nucleotides: 7. This CDR3 contains 14 residues. Germline V gene sequence: CDR1 SGHNT, CDR2 YYREEE (reference sequence). This CDR3 reads CASSVRGVGEKLFF. CDR3 in DNA: TGTGCCAGCAGCGTCAGGGGGGTCGGTGAAAAACTGTTTTTT. Full variable domain (remainder filled in from reference TRBV5-4 and TRBJ1-4): ETGVTQSPTHLIKTRGQQVTLRCSSQSGHNTVSWYQQALGQGPQFIFQYYREEENGRGNFPPRFSGLQFPNYSSELNVNALELDDSALYLCASSVRGVGEKLFFGSGTQLSVL.

This chain connects TRBV10-3 to TRBJ1-1, with D unresolved. Trimming took off 0 bases at V and 4 bases at J, with 15 bases between the two ends. Germline V gene sequence: CDR1 ENHRY, CDR2 SYGVKD. The CDR3 has 16 residues. This CDR3 is CAISESRPRRSTEAFF. CDR3 DNA: TGTGCCATCAGTGAGTCCAGGCCCCGGAGGAGCACTGAAGCTTTCTTT.

This chain links TRBV4-1 with TRBJ1-4; 9 positions match TRBD1. The V gene's germline CDR1 is MGHRA and CDR2 YSYEKL. Trimming at V came to 4 bases and at J to 8 bases, leaving 8 bases not matched to a gene. The CDR3 runs to 15 residues. CDR3 residues: CASSRYRGPVEKLFF. Written as DNA, the CDR3 is TGCGCCAGCAGCCGATACAGGGGGCCCGTAGAAAAACTGTTTTTT.

V usage is TRBV18 and J usage is TRBJ2-4; 8 nucleotides line up with TRBD2. This CDR3 contains 12 residues. Germline lookup yields CDR1 KGHSH and CDR2 LQKENI. V shed 3 bases and J 16 bases; nucleotides not matched to a gene: 8. The CDR3 sequence: CASSPGLELQYF. The CDR3 nucleotides are TGTGCCAGCTCACCGGGACTAGAATTGCAATACTTC.

The genes are TRBV6-6 and TRBJ1-1, with D maybe TRBD1 (6 bases). The V end lost 5 bases, the J end lost 1 base, and 8 bases lay between the germline ends. The germline CDR1 and CDR2 sequences are MNHNY and SVGAGI (reference sequence). The CDR3 runs to 13 residues. The CDR3 nucleotides read TGTGCCAGCAGTAACAGGGCGAACACTGAAGCTTTCTTT. It specifies CASSNRANTEAFF.

The CDR3 DNA reads TGTGCCAGCAGTGAAACCAGACGTGCAGTAGGATCTGGAAACACCATATATTTT. Amino acid sequence: CASSETRRAVGSGNTIYF. This chain uses TRBV6-1 with TRBJ1-3; D uncertain. Trimming left V 2 bases short and J 1 base short, with 18 bases between. Germline loops: CDR1 MNHNS, CDR2 SASEGT. The CDR3 is 18 amino acids.

The gene calls are TRBV5-1 and TRBJ1-1; D call uncertain. CDR1 is SGHRS, CDR2 YFSETQ, per germline. This CDR3 region has 15 residues. V lost 4 bases to trimming and J lost 3 bases, with 16 bases between them. CDR3 residues: CASSRAGNGDTEAFF. The CDR3 coding sequence is TGCGCCAGCAGCCGTGCGGGGAATGGGGACACTGAAGCTTTCTTT.

The chain has TRBV6-5 and TRBJ2-1; TRBD1 matches 7 bases. This CDR3 is built from 14 residues. Germline CDR1 is MNHEY and CDR2 is SVGAGI. The V and J ends lost 5 bases and 3 bases, in that order; junction bases with no gene match: 4. The CDR3 loop reads CASSRQGSYNEQFF. The CDR3 DNA follows: TGTGCCAGCAGTCGACAGGGTAGCTACAATGAGCAGTTCTTC.

This clone is a singleton in its sample. The J gene is TRBJ2-1, the V gene TRBV14; TRBD2 might be the D (5 bases). Trimming pared 0 bases from V and 3 bases from J, leaving 12 bases between. The CDR3 totals 16 residues. Germline V CDR1 and CDR2: SGHDN, FVKESK. In DNA form, the CDR3 reads TGTGCCAGCAGCCAAGATGTAACGGGGTTCTACAATGAGCAGTTCTTC. This gives the protein CASSQDVTGFYNEQFF.